This T cell receptor beta chain stems from a study of cytomegalovirus exposure and HLA in healthy donors. With 0 bases removed from V and 6 bases from J, the gap between germline ends came to 14 bases. The CDR3 consists of 15 residues. Germline V gene data show CDR1 as MNHEY and CDR2 as SVGAGI. The PCR ran on 60 Vbeta and 13 Jbeta primers. TCRdb's table, derived via immunoSEQ multiplex PCR, lists solely in-frame clones and lacks some. The table lists more than 95,000 clones, roughly three quarters of them singletons. The chain employs TRBV6-5 and TRBJ2-5, with D perhaps matching TRBD2 (6 bases). Specimen: PBMCs. This sequence was found in a man in his fifties or sixties in good health and CMV-seropositive. The CDR3 sequence: CASSYSAQRGKTQYF. DNA of the CDR3: TGTGCCAGCAGTTACTCGGCCCAGCGCGGGAAGACCCAGTACTTC.